These 18 T cell receptor beta chains were sequenced from one sample in a study of early T cells in non-severe SARS-CoV-2 infection. Each CDR3 protein gets one entry after TCRdb re-called the 5' RACE reads with MiXCR. There are tens of thousands of distinct CDR3 sequences in the sample; over 11% occur only once, and around 3% lies in the top ten. Material for sequencing was whole blood. These receptors all come from an adult who was a healthcare worker with PCR-confirmed SARS-CoV-2 infection or an uninfected control (not recorded which).

The chain employs TRBV7-6 and TRBJ2-7, with a possible D match to TRBD2 (6 bases). The CDR3 length is 17 residues. Trimming removed 1 base from V and 0 bases from J, with 16 bases in between. Germline CDR1 and CDR2: SGHVS and FNYEAQ. CDR3 nucleotides: TGTGCCAGCAGCTTAGGGGGCGGAGGAGGGACCTCCTACGAGCAGTACTTC. Amino acids: CASSLGGGGGTSYEQYF.

This clonotype was detected only a few times. The chain joins TRBV7-2 to TRBJ1-5; 7 bases line up with TRBD1. The trim removed 6 bases at V and 0 bases at J, leaving 5 bases unmatched. The CDR3 is 15 amino acids. CDR1 is SGHTA, CDR2 FQGNSA, per germline. This chain's CDR3 is CASSQGDYSNQPQHF. The CDR3 DNA sequence: TGTGCCAGCAGTCAGGGGGATTATAGCAATCAGCCCCAGCATTTT.

The chain's CDR3 is CASSLRGGTDTQYF. The CDR3 nucleotides are TGTGCCAGCAGTTTACGAGGGGGCACAGATACGCAGTATTTT. J is TRBJ2-3 and V is TRBV28; D is perhaps TRBD1 or TRBD2 (5 bases each). There are 14 residues in the CDR3. Deletions cut 2 bases from V and 1 base from J, with 7 bases between. Germline CDR1 MDHEN, CDR2 SYDVKM.

This clonotype was seen many times. The chain has TRBV12-3 or TRBV12-4 and TRBJ2-1; no definite D call. V was trimmed by 6 bases and J by 3 bases, leaving 6 bases between them. The CDR3 covers 12 residues. CDR3 residues: CASRGSYNEQFF. CDR3 DNA: TGTGCCAGCAGGGGAAGCTACAATGAGCAGTTCTTC.

This chain joins TRBV5-5 and TRBJ1-4, with D maybe TRBD1 (5 bases). The germline gives CDR1 SGHKS, CDR2 YYEKEE (reference sequence). The CDR3 extends over 15 amino acids. Deletions cut 2 bases from V and 4 bases from J, with 12 bases between. In nucleotides, the CDR3 is TGTGCCAGCAGCTTCCGGCCTGGGGGTAATGAAAAACTGTTTTTT. It yields the protein CASSFRPGGNEKLFF.

The chain employs TRBV15 and TRBJ2-7, with 7 bases identical to TRBD2. The germline gives CDR1 LNHNV, CDR2 YYDKDF (reference sequence). V was clipped by 8 bases and J by 13 bases; unmatched bases: 17. The CDR3 has 13 amino acids. DNA of the CDR3: TGTGCCACCGCCAGTGGTCGAGCGGGGCTTAAATACTTC. Its protein is CATASGRAGLKYF.

This sequence joins TRBV29-1 and TRBJ2-3, with 12 bases lining up with TRBD2. With V trimmed by 6 bases and J by 4 bases, 11 bases remained unmatched. Germline V lookup: CDR1 SQVTM, CDR2 ANQGSEA. The CDR3 is 16 residues long. CDR3 protein: CSVRSKASGRADTQYF. CDR3 DNA: TGCAGCGTAAGGTCAAAGGCTAGCGGGAGGGCAGATACGCAGTATTTT.

The table lists this clonotype with many counts. V and J are TRBV10-2 and TRBJ1-1, with D perhaps TRBD1 (6 bases). V was shortened by 10 bases and J by 0 bases, with 12 bases between the two germline ends. The germline CDR1 and CDR2 sequences are WSHSY and SAAADI. The CDR3 contains 13 residues. The CDR3 DNA reads as TGCGCCACCCGTAGGGACATGAACACTGAAGCTTTCTTT. Its protein product is CATRRDMNTEAFF.

This clonotype was counted a few times. The J gene is TRBJ1-1, the V gene TRBV21-1; the table's D call TRBD1 went unverified against the DNA. TRBV21-1 is assigned pseudogene status. The CDR3 is 17 residues long. The CDR3 DNA reads TGTGCCAGCAGCAAAGCCGGGACAGGGGCGATGAACACTGAAGCTTTCTTT. Amino acids: CASSKAGTGAMNTEAFF.

This clonotype was observed at least ten times. The chain employs TRBV3-1 and TRBJ1-1; maybe TRBD1 (5 bases). V dropped 3 bases and J dropped 8 bases, with 19 bases sitting between them. CDR3 length equals 15 residues. Germline V CDR1 and CDR2: LGHDT, YNNKEL (reference sequence). CDR3 region: CASSQRPDARGEAFF. The CDR3 DNA reads as TGTGCCAGCAGCCAGCGACCTGACGCGAGGGGCGAAGCTTTCTTT.

This chain uses TRBV19 with TRBJ2-5; no clear D. Trimming left V 6 bases short and J 9 bases short, with 14 bases between. CDR1 LNHDA and CDR2 SQIVND come from the germline V gene (reference sequence). The CDR3 loop spans 12 amino acids. CDR3 nucleotides: TGTGCCAGTAGCCTTAAACTGGGGTCCCAGTACTTC. It yields the protein CASSLKLGSQYF.

This clonotype was observed a handful of times. This chain links TRBV6-6 with TRBJ2-5, with D possibly being TRBD1 (5 bases). The germline gives CDR1 MNHNY, CDR2 SVGAGI (reference sequence). This CDR3 has 12 amino acids. With 5 bases removed from V and 4 bases from J, the gap between germline ends came to 8 bases. CDR3 coding DNA: TGTGCCAGCAGTGGCAGGGCAGAGACCCAGTACTTC. Encoded protein: CASSGRAETQYF.

Many counts were recorded for this clonotype. The V and J genes are TRBV28 and TRBJ2-3; D is possibly TRBD1 (6 bases). V lost 5 bases and J lost 3, with 18 bases in between. Germline-derived CDR1 and CDR2 are MDHEN and SYDVKM. The CDR3 covers 16 residues. Written as DNA, the CDR3 is TGTGCCAGCAGTCCGTACCAGGGGAGTATGACAGATACGCAGTATTTT. This gives the protein CASSPYQGSMTDTQYF.

A few counts support this clonotype. The chain has TRBV12-3 or TRBV12-4 and TRBJ2-1; TRBD2 matches 10 bases. The CDR3 length is 15 residues. The V gene end was trimmed by 5 bases and the J gene end by 8 bases; junction bases not matched to a gene: 9. The CDR3 protein is CASSPNRLAGDEQFF. The CDR3 region has the DNA TGTGCCAGCAGTCCAAATCGACTAGCGGGTGATGAGCAGTTCTTC.

The V call is TRBV12-3 or TRBV12-4, the J call TRBJ1-6, with 8 positions matching TRBD1. The CDR3 extends over 14 amino acids. Trimming removed 6 bases from V and 9 bases from J; junction bases left unmatched: 7. CDR3 DNA: TGTGCCAGCAGGTCCGGGACAGGCCGTTCACCCCTCCACTTT. Translating it yields CASRSGTGRSPLHF.

This clonotype has more than one count but fewer than ten. The CDR3 region has the DNA TGTGCCAGCTCATCGGAAGGGGGCGGATATGGCTACACCTTC. It is translated as CASSSEGGGYGYTF. The J gene is TRBJ1-2, the V gene TRBV18; 7 bases fit TRBD1. J gave up 5 bases and V 5 bases, and 8 bases lay outside the gene matches. CDR1 KGHSH and CDR2 LQKENI come from the germline V gene. The CDR3 runs to 14 residues.

This chain joins TRBV27 and TRBJ2-7, with 11 bases that match TRBD2. Looked up from germline, CDR1 is MNHEY and CDR2 is SMNVEV (reference sequence). V dropped 5 bases and J dropped 3; count of bases not matched to a gene: 6. This CDR3 contains 15 residues. CDR3 sequence reads: CASSELAGANYEQYF. CDR3 DNA: TGTGCCAGCAGTGAACTAGCGGGGGCTAACTACGAGCAGTACTTC.

This clonotype has only a few counts. The chain uses TRBV20-1 and TRBJ2-1; 9 bases are shared with TRBD2. Trimming took 6 bases from V and 8 from J; bases not matched to a gene: 8. This CDR3 is built from 13 residues. From germline, CDR1 is DFQATT and CDR2 SNEGSKA (reference sequence). The CDR3 loop is CSALGTSFYEQFF. In nucleotides, the CDR3 is TGCAGTGCACTAGGGACTAGCTTCTATGAGCAGTTCTTC.